The rows below give T cell receptor beta chains drawn from one sample of a study of cytomegalovirus exposure and HLA in healthy donors. Assay used: immunoSEQ multiplex PCR; TCRdb lists only in-frame clones, some missing. The sample includes approximately 160,000 clones, about 75% seen only once; the top ten take roughly 7.3%. The sample was PBMCs. These receptors came from a male donor in good health and CMV-seropositive. The CDR3 runs from the conserved cysteine through the conserved F or W. The D gene is left open where the match is weak. Clone sizes are given selectively: once, few, many, or a class where the clone is expanded.

.	TRBV10-1	.	CASSESMNTGELFF
.	TRBV4-1	.	CASSQEQFSYEQYF
.	TRBV11-2	.	CASSFSSAEAFF
.	TRBV2	TRBD1	CASSYPGTGNTGELFF
.	TRBV6-1	.	CASSESGLFAGNEQFF
.	TRBV11-1	.	CASSALGGQWHTEAFF
.	TRBV9	TRBD1	CASSVTGGPYNEQFF
.	TRBV5-4	TRBD1	CASSLPTGGVGNTEAFF
.	TRBV5-1	.	CASSLERNPPLHF
.	TRBV30	.	CAWSGLAASEAFF
.	TRBV5-1	TRBD2	CASSTGTSGDQETQYF
.	TRBV19	.	CASSIIRGNTIYF
few	TRBV6-6	.	CASSPGVTEAFF
.	TRBV7-9	.	CASSLPPREETQYF
.	TRBV6-5	TRBD2	CASSYLAGGSTDTQYF
.	TRBV5-1	.	CASSWGDGSNQPQHF
.	TRBV29-1	.	CSVEGRTGLHGYTF
.	TRBV30	.	CAWSVGHTGSGLFF
.	TRBV6-6	TRBD1	CASSWDRVTGELFF
once	TRBV19	TRBD1	CASSSRQGANQPQHF
.	TRBV14	.	CASSQDWQDTFSSGANVLTF
.	TRBV5-1	TRBD1	CASKDRGRPGANVLTF
few	TRBV5-1	.	CASSLVAVRVTEAFF
.	TRBV7-8	.	CASSSQEGRGKETQYF
.	TRBV5-1	.	CASSGSPGPNLANVLTF
.	TRBV5-6	TRBD2	CASTPGGSADTQYF
.	TRBV29-1	TRBD1	CSVEGTGKGAVGNEQYF
.	TRBV7-2	TRBD2	CASSGQRGFTGELFF
.	TRBV9	TRBD1	CASSVGGGPSDTQYF
.	TRBV6-5	TRBD1	CASSRDRVAEAFF
.	TRBV6-5	TRBD1	CASSYSGGAGETQYF
once	TRBV30	.	CAYLGWTEAFF
.	TRBV5-5	TRBD1	CASSSGRDRGWEQYF
.	TRBV5-4	TRBD2	CASSPGGRGDTQYF
.	TRBV13	TRBD1	CASSLGQGFHEQYF
.	TRBV14	TRBD1	CASSQVDRGYYEQYF
.	TRBV11-2	.	CASSLETSGVGGYTF
.	TRBV27	.	CASSFRAGERQPQHF
.	TRBV5-1	TRBD1	CASSFTTGQETQYF
.	TRBV7-6	.	CASSQTGFNEKLFF
.	TRBV7-9	.	CASSSRRGTGAGNTIYF
.	TRBV5-4	.	CASAASPGFYEQYF
few	TRBV6-1	.	CASTQTGNQPQHF
.	TRBV9	.	CASSAIVTGNTEAFF
few	TRBV2	TRBD2	CASSVTSGGAQDTQYF
.	TRBV7-6	.	CASSAGSQPSYNEQFF
.	TRBV5-1	TRBD2	CASSDLSGGASGEQYF
.	TRBV7-6	.	CASSPSGNSNQPQHF
.	TRBV5-1	TRBD2	CASSHLGLAGVDDEQFF
.	TRBV9	.	CASSPTDRFLDPRAEAFF